These 31 T cell receptor beta chains share one sample of origin, sequenced in a study of beta chain features in type 1 diabetes. Expressed TCRB transcripts were sequenced because the entire RNA isolate underwent reverse transcription. Produced via immunoSEQ multiplex PCR; TCRdb's table is partial and in-frame only. The sample carries 500,000 to 700,000 clones, about a sixth recorded once. The material sequenced was naive CD4+ T cells from blood. The receptors were sampled from a man aged 18 to 30 in good health.

With regard to this clone: Other DNA sequences within the sample encode an identical CDR3. The V and J genes are TRBV9 and TRBJ1-5; D is possibly TRBD1 (5 bases). Germline CDR1 reads SGDLS; CDR2 reads YYNGEE. The CDR3 contains 13 residues. V was cut by 4 bases and J by 2 bases, with 7 bases left in between. The DNA of the CDR3 is TGTGCCAGCAGCCCACAGGGCAATCAGCCCCAGCATTTT. Translating gives CASSPQGNQPQHF.

V is TRBV28 and J is TRBJ2-4; TRBD1 might be the D (7 bases). CDR3 length: 16 residues. Per germline, CDR1 MDHEN and CDR2 SYDVKM. Between the trimmed V and J ends, which lost 2 bases and 0 bases, there was a span of 11 bases. Here the CDR3 reads CASSLGGTVAKNIQYF. The CDR3 DNA reads as TGTGCCAGCAGTTTAGGGGGGACAGTAGCCAAAAACATTCAGTACTTC.

This clone was counted only a few times. Relative to the germline gene, one junction end is altered; a read error may explain this. V usage is TRBV5-1 and J usage is TRBJ2-7, with TRBD1 matching over 7 bases. This CDR3 contains 15 residues. Germline-derived CDR1 and CDR2 are SGHRS and YFSETQ. The CDR3 region is CASSLATGSAYEQYF. The CDR3 DNA follows: TGCGCCAGCAGTTTGGCGACAGGGAGCGCCTACGAGCAGTACTTC.

The rearrangement joins TRBV19 to TRBJ2-2; D is perhaps TRBD2 (6 bases). There are 14 residues in the CDR3. The V and J ends lost 10 bases and 5 bases respectively, with 17 bases between them. The germline V gene has CDR1 LNHDA and CDR2 SQIVND (reference sequence). The CDR3 loop reads CATRSAGPTGELFF. CDR3 bases: TGTGCCACCAGATCAGCGGGTCCGACCGGGGAGCTGTTTTTT.

Only a few counts were recorded for this clone. This chain uses TRBV5-8 with TRBJ2-7; D possibly matches TRBD1 or TRBD2 (5 bases each). The CDR3 runs to 15 residues. V was cut by 3 bases and J by 5 bases, with 18 bases left in between. Germline-derived CDR1 and CDR2 are SGHTS and YDEGEE. CDR3: CASSYGTHGDHEQYF. In nucleotides, the CDR3 is TGTGCCAGCAGCTACGGGACCCACGGGGACCACGAGCAGTACTTC.

This clone occurred many times. The sample has other DNA sequences that encode this CDR3 too. The V and J genes are TRBV7-2 and TRBJ2-5; D is uncertain. V lost 5 bases, J lost 5 bases, and 6 bases lay in between. CDR3 length: 11 amino acids. CDR1 and CDR2 (germline): SGHTA, FQGNSA. CDR3 bases: TGTGCCAGCAGCCTCGCGGAGACCCAGTACTTC. Its translation is CASSLAETQYF.

This clone came up a few times. This sequence joins TRBV30 and TRBJ1-6; D is perhaps TRBD1 (6 bases). The V gene lost 4 bases and the J gene lost 6 bases, with 13 bases spanning the gap. CDR3 length equals 14 residues. The germline gives CDR1 GTSNPN, CDR2 SVGIG (reference sequence). CDR3 loop: CAWNARGSNSPLHF. For the CDR3, the DNA is TGTGCCTGGAATGCTAGGGGGTCTAATTCACCCCTCCACTTT.

The chain joins TRBV5-6 to TRBJ2-5; D remains unclear. Trimming stripped 1 base from V and 3 bases from J, with 7 bases between. Germline values: CDR1 SGHDT, CDR2 YYEEEE. This CDR3 has 13 amino acids. The DNA of the CDR3 is TGTGCCAGCAGCTTGATCCCAGAAGAGACCCAGTACTTC. This codes for CASSLIPEETQYF.

The rearrangement joins TRBV6-5 to TRBJ1-5, with D unresolved. With 0 bases removed from V and 5 bases from J, the gap between germline ends came to 14 bases. Germline CDR1 MNHEY, CDR2 SVGAGI. There are 16 residues in the CDR3. The CDR3 here is CASSYSSTRDDQPQHF. The DNA of the CDR3 is TGTGCCAGCAGTTACTCGTCAACTAGGGATGATCAGCCCCAGCATTTT.

The CDR3 DNA follows: TGTGCCAGCAGCTTAGGCGACAGGGGGTATGAGCAGTTCTTC. It specifies CASSLGDRGYEQFF. The rearrangement joins TRBV7-3 to TRBJ2-1, with 9 bases aligning to TRBD1. Per the germline V gene, CDR1 is SGHTA and CDR2 is FQGTGA. This CDR3 region has 14 residues. V lost 2 bases and J lost 8; bases outside the gene matches: 4.

The rearrangement links TRBV6-6 to TRBJ2-1, with 9 positions matching TRBD2. V dropped 8 bases and J dropped 12; count of bases not matched to a gene: 17. Germline assignment: CDR1 MNHNY and CDR2 SVGAGI (reference sequence). The CDR3 runs 15 residues. The CDR3 bases are TGTGCCAGCCGCACCACTAGCGGGTCCCTCCAGGGGCAGTTCTTC. Translation gives CASRTTSGSLQGQFF.

This clone came up a few times. The chain is built from TRBV10-3 and TRBJ2-3, with TRBD2 matching 11 bases. The junction had 1 base not matched to a gene; V was cut back by 6 bases and J by 5 bases. CDR3 size: 13 residues. CDR1 and CDR2 (germline): ENHRY, SYGVKD. The CDR3 nucleotides are TGTGCCATCAGGACTAGCGGGAAAGATACGCAGTATTTT. This encodes CAIRTSGKDTQYF.

This clone was seen a few times. Different DNA sequences within this sample yield the same CDR3. The gene calls are TRBV10-3 and TRBJ1-4; D possibly corresponds to TRBD1 (5 bases). Per the germline V gene, CDR1 is ENHRY and CDR2 is SYGVKD. The CDR3 is 13 residues long. Trimming took 8 bases from V and 5 from J, leaving 12 bases between them. This CDR3 reads CAISPRGNEKLFF. The CDR3 nucleotides read TGTGCCATCTCGCCCCGGGGGAATGAAAAACTGTTTTTT.

The chain links TRBV14 to TRBJ1-1, with a tentative D call TRBD1 (6 bases). Germline V gene lookup returns CDR1 SGHDN and CDR2 FVKESK. Trimming stripped 0 bases from V and 1 base from J, with 12 bases between. The length of the CDR3 is 16 residues. As DNA, the CDR3 is TGTGCCAGCAGCCAAGATAGTGGACAGTCGAACACTGAAGCTTTCTTT. It specifies CASSQDSGQSNTEAFF. Variable domain in full (rest from reference TRBV14 and TRBJ1-1): EAGVTQFPSHSVIEKGQTVTLRCDPISGHDNLYWYRRVMGKEIKFLLHFVKESKQDESGMPNNRFLAERTGGTYSTLKVQPAELEDSGVYFCASSQDSGQSNTEAFFGQGTRLTVV.

This CDR3 is CASSWGPYGYTF. The CDR3 nucleotides are TGTGCCAGCAGTTGGGGCCCCTATGGCTACACCTTC. The genes are TRBV6-5 and TRBJ1-2; maybe TRBD1 (5 bases). The CDR3 spans 12 residues. The ends were cut back, 4 bases at V and 4 bases at J, with 7 bases in the middle. Germline V CDR1 and CDR2: MNHEY, SVGAGI.

This clone showed up just a few times. This chain uses TRBV21-1 with TRBJ2-5; the DNA was not used to check the table's D call, TRBD2. TRBV21-1 is designated a pseudogene. This CDR3 has 17 residues. The CDR3 here is CASSYLAGATTGETQYF. CDR3 DNA sequence: TGTGCCAGCAGTTATCTAGCGGGGGCCACCACCGGGGAGACCCAGTACTTC.

The chain employs TRBV29-1 and TRBJ1-2, with a tentative D call TRBD1 (5 bases). The germline V gene encodes CDR1 SQVTM and CDR2 ANQGSEA. Trimming pared 8 bases from V and 4 bases from J, leaving 11 bases between. The CDR3 extends over 11 amino acids. The CDR3 bases are TGCAGCTCGGTGCAGGGCTATGGCTACACCTTC. It specifies CSSVQGYGYTF.

The chain carries TRBV5-1 and TRBJ2-7; D could derive from TRBD1 or TRBD2 (7 bases each). The germline V gene has CDR1 SGHRS and CDR2 YFSETQ. Trimming left V 4 bases short and J 3 bases short, with 14 bases between. CDR3 length equals 14 residues. CDR3 loop: CASSPTGTIYEQYF. In nucleotides, the CDR3 is TGCGCCAGCAGCCCGACAGGGACTATCTACGAGCAGTACTTC.

This clone was detected a few times. The V call is TRBV5-1, the J call TRBJ2-2, with D tentatively TRBD1 or TRBD2 (5 bases each). Germline V gene sequence: CDR1 SGHRS, CDR2 YFSETQ. The V and J ends lost 6 bases and 1 base respectively, with 16 bases between them. This CDR3 has 16 amino acids. CDR3 sequence: CASKIPGPRNTGELFF. The CDR3 region has the DNA TGCGCCAGCAAAATTCCGGGACCTCGGAACACCGGGGAGCTGTTTTTT.

The rearrangement links TRBV18 to TRBJ2-5, with D tentatively TRBD2 (5 bases). This CDR3 contains 13 residues. V lost 2 bases, J lost 7 bases, and 11 bases lay in between. Germline lookup yields CDR1 KGHSH and CDR2 LQKENI. The CDR3 spells CASSPGSGRTQYF. CDR3 DNA sequence: TGTGCCAGCTCACCAGGCAGCGGCAGGACCCAGTACTTC.

This clone was seen more than once but under ten times. J is TRBJ2-5 and V is TRBV9, with D tentatively TRBD1 or TRBD2 (5 bases each). The V gene lost 0 bases and the J gene lost 5 bases, with 17 bases spanning the gap. The CDR3 spans 16 residues. Per germline, CDR1 SGDLS and CDR2 YYNGEE. The CDR3 region has the DNA TGTGCCAGCAGCGTAGCAAGTAAGGGGCGCGGGGAGACCCAGTACTTC. It yields the protein CASSVASKGRGETQYF.

The V and J genes are TRBV5-4 and TRBJ2-2; no reliable D call. CDR3 length: 12 residues. Germline V gene lookup returns CDR1 SGHNT and CDR2 YYREEE (reference sequence). The ends were cut back, 4 bases at V and 1 base at J, with 2 bases in the middle. This CDR3 is CASSVNTGELFF. CDR3 nucleotides: TGTGCCAGCAGCGTGAACACCGGGGAGCTGTTTTTT. The entire variable domain, with the rest obtained from reference TRBV5-4 and TRBJ2-2, is as follows: ETGVTQSPTHLIKTRGQQVTLRCSSQSGHNTVSWYQQALGQGPQFIFQYYREEENGRGNFPPRFSGLQFPNYSSELNVNALELDDSALYLCASSVNTGELFFGEGSRLTVL.

The chain has TRBV10-2 and TRBJ2-7; TRBD2 matches 11 bases. From germline, CDR1 is WSHSY and CDR2 SAAADI. This CDR3 comprises 15 residues. V shed 7 bases and J 4 bases; nucleotides not matched to a gene: 9. CDR3 bases: TGCGCCAGCATCCGACTAGCGGGGACCTCTTACGAGCAGTACTTC. Translating it yields CASIRLAGTSYEQYF.

The chain recombines TRBV19 with TRBJ2-1, with TRBD1 as a possible D gene (5 bases). Germline CDR1 reads LNHDA; CDR2 reads SQIVND (reference sequence). The CDR3 is 18 residues long. Trimming removed 3 bases at V and 6 bases at J, with 24 bases between. For the CDR3, the DNA is TGTGCCAGTAGTATTGGTTGGATGATGGGGCCGAACGGCAATGAGCAGTTCTTC. It codes for CASSIGWMMGPNGNEQFF.

V usage is TRBV4-1 and J usage is TRBJ2-7, with D possibly matching TRBD1 (6 bases). This CDR3 is built from 15 residues. From germline, CDR1 is MGHRA and CDR2 YSYEKL. Trimming left V 4 bases short and J 2 bases short, with 15 bases between. Written as DNA, the CDR3 is TGCGCCAGCAGCCTAAACGACAGGATTCCCTACGAGCAGTACTTC. Encoded protein: CASSLNDRIPYEQYF.

The chain recombines TRBV2 with TRBJ2-6; 8 bases match TRBD1. Germline CDR1 reads SNHLY; CDR2 reads FYNNEI. This CDR3 region has 15 residues. V gave up 6 bases and J gave up 4 bases; unmatched junction bases: 5. CDR3 bases: TGTGCCAGCAGGGCTACAGGGGGAGGGGCCAACGTCCTGACTTTC. Translated, it gives CASRATGGGANVLTF.

This clone was observed a handful of times. The chain employs TRBV21-1 and TRBJ2-3; TRBD1, the table's D call, was not compared with the DNA. TRBV21-1 is tagged as a pseudogene. The CDR3 loop spans 15 amino acids. DNA of the CDR3: TGTGCCAGCAGCGCCCCAGGGGGTCGGACAGATACGCAGTATTTT. Translated, it gives CASSAPGGRTDTQYF.

Only a few counts were recorded for this clone. This chain links TRBV11-1 with TRBJ2-1; tentatively, D is TRBD2 (5 bases). Germline CDR1 reads SGHAT; CDR2 reads FQDESV (reference sequence). V was cut by 0 bases and J by 2 bases, with 5 bases left in between. The CDR3 runs 14 residues. The CDR3 loop reads CASSLAGAYNEQFF. CDR3 DNA: TGTGCCAGCAGCTTAGCGGGAGCCTACAATGAGCAGTTCTTC.

The V gene is TRBV6-5, the J gene TRBJ1-5; D might be TRBD1 (5 bases). The length of the CDR3 is 15 residues. V lost 3 bases, J lost 0 bases, and 9 bases lay in between. The germline V gene encodes CDR1 MNHEY and CDR2 SVGAGI. The CDR3 here is CASSYGGNSNQPQHF. The CDR3 DNA sequence: TGTGCCAGCAGTTATGGGGGGAATAGCAATCAGCCCCAGCATTTT.

A few counts support this clone. The chain uses TRBV11-2 and TRBJ2-1, with a tentative D call TRBD1 (6 bases). V lost 5 bases, J lost 0 bases, and 14 bases lay in between. The CDR3 length is 16 residues. Germline V CDR1 and CDR2: SGHAT, FQNNGV. The CDR3 DNA follows: TGTGCCAGCAGCCCCGGACAGTTGAGCTCCTACAATGAGCAGTTCTTC. Translation: CASSPGQLSSYNEQFF.

The gene calls are TRBV2 and TRBJ1-6; D gene uncertain. Germline lookup yields CDR1 SNHLY and CDR2 FYNNEI. The CDR3 runs 14 residues. V lost 8 bases and J 4 bases, leaving 12 bases between the germline ends. The CDR3 DNA reads TGTGCCAGCCGACCACAGATTTATAATTCACCCCTCCACTTT. Translated: CASRPQIYNSPLHF.